This is a list of T cell receptor beta chains from one sample in a study of blood T cell repertoires in COVID-19. Sequencing was performed with immunoSEQ multiplex PCR; in TCRdb, only in-frame clones are kept and a portion is missing. Of 95,000 to 110,000 clones listed, around nine tenths are singletons. Sequencing was done on a sample of peripheral blood. These TCRs come from a man aged 45-60 years in a cohort sampled during active COVID-19. Each CDR3 is given without its conserved first and last residue. Size is stated for part of the rows, as once, few or many counts, or as a class when the clone is expanded.

. 12 TRBV5-1 ASSAGQGLGEQF
once 14 TRBV6-2/TRBV6-3 ASSPRGTGNNSPLH
. 12 TRBV5-1 ASSEGQTNSPLH
. 14 TRBV5-1 ASSLGPLAGVETQY
. 14 TRBV7-9 ASSLAAGQGSYEQY
. 10 TRBV3-1/TRBV3-2 ASSQEGRKQF
. 13 TRBV2 ASSEQPMGTEKLF
. 16 TRBV2 ASSAERTGEGYTGELF
. 14 TRBV5-1 ASSSGTGVGMETQY
. 13 TRBV2 ASRAWDRGYQPQH
. 12 TRBV5-5 ASHHRDRGTEAF
. 13 TRBV10-3 AISEKGEGSGELF
. 11 TRBV28 ASSGAGHQPQH
. 11 TRBV29-1 SVSWDRSTEAF
. 13 TRBV11-2 ASSLSQGSYNEQF
few 14 TRBV3-1/TRBV3-2 ASSQDQGQGMQPQH
. 13 TRBV24-1 ATSAGTPSLYEQY
. 11 TRBV6-5 ASSTDRVNGYT
. 11 TRBV7-2 ASSLDADQPQH
. 12 TRBV5-1 ASSLDSRITEAF
. 10 TRBV5-8 ASGQTNQPQH
. 14 TRBV5-4 ASSPSGTGTAGELF
. 10 TRBV3-1/TRBV3-2 ASSQASNEQF
. 13 TRBV4-3 ASSQNQGTVSPLH
. 11 TRBV28 ASSEAGVYGYT
. 12 TRBV2 ASSVGQGMTEAF
. 11 TRBV12-3/TRBV12-4 ASSLWPNTEAF
. 11 TRBV6-5 ASSYSMSDEQF
. 14 TRBV7-8 ASSLVVGLGSDTQY
once 12 TRBV7-9 ASSQKTAGAEQF
few 9 TRBV2 AAGGPGELF
once 12 TRBV7-8 ASSSITFTDTQY